The 23 T cell receptor beta chains listed next were all sequenced from one sample in a study of neurological immune-mediated disorders. Each CDR3 protein is one row after TCRdb ran MiXCR on the 5' RACE reads. The sample yields about 66,000 distinct CDR3 sequences, 3% to 5% seen once. Sequenced input: PBMCs. Receptors originate from a man younger than 45 with multiple sclerosis.

This clonotype was picked up many times. J is TRBJ2-7 and V is TRBV5-1; D possibly matches TRBD1 or TRBD2 (5 bases each). The V gene's germline CDR1 is SGHRS and CDR2 YFSETQ. V lost 8 bases and J lost 5, with 17 bases in between. This CDR3 contains 13 residues. The CDR3 sequence: CASSGEGYHEQYF. CDR3 sequence (DNA): TGCGCCAGTAGTGGCGAGGGGTACCACGAGCAGTACTTC.

This clonotype was found many times. The chain combines TRBV20-1 with TRBJ2-2; unclear D gene. The CDR3 length is 12 residues. Trimming removed 4 bases at V and 1 base at J, with 4 bases between. CDR1 and CDR2 from the germline V gene are DFQATT and SNEGSKA (reference sequence). The CDR3 spells CSANQNTGELFF. For the CDR3, the DNA is TGCAGTGCTAACCAGAACACCGGGGAGCTGTTTTTT.

This clonotype was seen at least ten times. This sequence joins TRBV5-1 and TRBJ2-3; D gene unclear. Germline V gene sequence: CDR1 SGHRS, CDR2 YFSETQ. The CDR3 has 12 amino acids. V lost 4 bases and J lost 2, with 5 bases in between. This CDR3 reads CASSEYTDTQYF. CDR3 nucleotide sequence: TGCGCCAGCAGCGAATACACAGATACGCAGTATTTT.

At least ten counts were recorded for this clonotype. V and J are TRBV7-9 and TRBJ1-5; tentatively, D is TRBD1 (6 bases). Germline CDR1 is SEHNR and CDR2 is FQNEAQ (reference sequence). The V gene lost 5 bases and the J gene lost 3 bases, with 14 bases spanning the gap. The CDR3 sequence is 15 residues long. CDR3 in DNA: TGTGCCAGCAGCGAGACAGGACGGCCCAATCAGCCCCAGCATTTT. This translates into CASSETGRPNQPQHF.

This clonotype was seen repeatedly, ten times or more. The chain is built from TRBV4-1 and TRBJ2-1; no definite D call. Germline loops: CDR1 MGHRA, CDR2 YSYEKL. V was clipped by 0 bases and J by 0 bases, with 6 bases between them. The CDR3 has 15 amino acids. The CDR3 region has the DNA TGCGCCAGCAGCCAAGACCAATTCTCCTACAATGAGCAGTTCTTC. Translating gives CASSQDQFSYNEQFF.

At least ten counts were recorded for this clonotype. The rearrangement joins TRBV12-3 or TRBV12-4 to TRBJ2-3; D unresolved. CDR3 length: 11 residues. V was clipped by 2 bases and J by 14 bases, with 11 bases between them. DNA of the CDR3: TGTGCCAGCAGTTTAACAAGGGTCTCGTATTTT. Translated: CASSLTRVSYF.

This clonotype has ten or more counts. The rearrangement uses TRBV20-1 and TRBJ1-3; D gene ambiguous. CDR3 length equals 12 residues. Germline lookup yields CDR1 DFQATT and CDR2 SNEGSKA (reference sequence). V was cut by 3 bases and J by 8 bases, with 11 bases left in between. The CDR3 spells CSASNDQDTIYF. The CDR3 DNA reads TGCAGTGCTAGTAATGACCAGGACACCATATATTTT.

This clonotype was seen at least ten times. The chain carries TRBV7-8 and TRBJ2-7; tentative D call: TRBD2 (5 bases). CDR3 size: 16 residues. The ends were cut back, 5 bases at V and 0 bases at J, with 17 bases in the middle. Germline CDR1 is SGHVS and CDR2 is FQNEAQ. CDR3 amino acids: CASSVSPWAGSYEQYF. CDR3 DNA sequence: TGTGCCAGCAGCGTAAGCCCCTGGGCGGGCTCCTACGAGCAGTACTTC. The full variable domain, in which reference TRBV7-8 and TRBJ2-7 provide the parts outside the CDR3, is GAGVSQSPRYKVAKRGQDVALRCDPISGHVSLFWYQQALGQGPEFLTYFQNEAQLDKSGLPSDRFFAERPEGSVSTLKIQRTQQEDSAVYLCASSVSPWAGSYEQYFGPGTRLTVT.

This clonotype was observed many times. V is TRBV5-1 and J is TRBJ2-1; D gene ambiguous. Trimming took 1 base from V and 5 from J, leaving 4 bases between them. The CDR3 is 12 residues long. Germline CDR1 is SGHRS and CDR2 is YFSETQ. Written as DNA, the CDR3 is TGCGCCAGCAGCTTGTTTGACAATGAGCAGTTCTTC. Translating it yields CASSLFDNEQFF.

At least ten counts were recorded for this clonotype. The chain couples TRBV29-1 to TRBJ1-5, with TRBD1 matching 7 bases. This CDR3 is built from 13 residues. Germline loops: CDR1 SQVTM, CDR2 ANQGSEA. Here the CDR3 reads CSVKTQGDQPQHF. The DNA of the CDR3 is TGCAGTGTCAAAACGCAGGGGGATCAGCCCCAGCATTTT.

This clonotype was picked up many times. The chain combines TRBV18 with TRBJ2-3; no definite D call. Trimming took off 3 bases at V and 2 bases at J, with 12 bases between the two ends. The CDR3 is made up of 15 amino acids. In germline, CDR1 is KGHSH, CDR2 LQKENI. This CDR3 reads CASSPGIYNTDTQYF. CDR3 DNA: TGTGCCAGCTCACCCGGCATCTATAACACAGATACGCAGTATTTT.

This clonotype was detected ten times or more. The chain combines TRBV5-1 with TRBJ1-1, with D unclear. The length of the CDR3 is 13 residues. Germline V gene lookup returns CDR1 SGHRS and CDR2 YFSETQ. Trimming removed 1 base at V and 4 bases at J, with 8 bases between. CDR3 loop: CASSLSVSTEAFF. For the CDR3, the DNA is TGCGCCAGCAGCTTGTCCGTCTCCACTGAAGCTTTCTTT.

This clonotype was found many times. The chain uses TRBV4-1 and TRBJ1-4; no clear D. Germline CDR1 MGHRA, CDR2 YSYEKL. This CDR3 has 17 amino acids. The V end lost 0 bases, the J end lost 0 bases, and 11 bases lay between the germline ends. The CDR3 bases are TGCGCCAGCAGCCAAGATTCGGGGTCCCCAACTAATGAAAAACTGTTTTTT. Protein: CASSQDSGSPTNEKLFF.

This clonotype was counted ten times or more. The chain employs TRBV7-2 and TRBJ2-2; D is possibly TRBD2 (6 bases). Germline V gene sequence: CDR1 SGHTA, CDR2 FQGNSA. The CDR3 loop spans 16 amino acids. V was shortened by 5 bases and J by 8 bases, with 21 bases between the two germline ends. CDR3 amino acids: CASSQAGTRLAGELFF. The CDR3 DNA sequence: TGTGCCAGCAGCCAAGCGGGTACCCGACTCGCAGGGGAGCTGTTTTTT.

In regard to this clonotype: Possible read error: a much larger clone is one base away. The final CDR3 position lacks the conserved phenylalanine or tryptophan, pointing to a likely read error. No DNA is shown, since the ends of the CDR3 on it are uncertain; the CDR3 is the one TCRdb lists. This sequence joins TRBV20-1 and TRBJ2-1; the table's D call TRBD1 went unverified against the DNA. The CDR3 is made up of 13 amino acids, end residues included. Germline V CDR1 and CDR2: DFQATT, SNEGSKA (reference sequence). CDR3 sequence: CSAREGQGTLRFI.

This clonotype was found many times. The chain uses TRBV5-1 and TRBJ1-1; 8 bases line up with TRBD1. The V segment lost 5 bases and the J segment 3 bases; nucleotides outside the gene matches: 3. The germline gives CDR1 SGHRS, CDR2 YFSETQ. CDR3 size: 13 residues. As DNA, the CDR3 is TGCGCCAGCAGAACGACAGGGGACACTGAAGCTTTCTTT. This gives the protein CASRTTGDTEAFF.

This clonotype was seen ten or more times. This chain uses TRBV5-1 with TRBJ2-2; D remains unclear. Germline values: CDR1 SGHRS, CDR2 YFSETQ. The CDR3 runs to 13 residues. Trimming cost V 5 bases and J 1 base, with 6 bases left between them. The DNA for the CDR3 is TGCGCCAGCAGGGCAGGGAACACCGGGGAGCTGTTTTTT. Protein: CASRAGNTGELFF.

This clonotype was seen at least ten times. The CDR3 nucleotides are TGTGCCAGCAGCCCACAGGGTGACTATGGCTACACCTTC. This translates into CASSPQGDYGYTF. The chain combines TRBV7-2 with TRBJ1-2; D perhaps matches TRBD1 (6 bases). Germline CDR1 SGHTA, CDR2 FQGNSA. This CDR3 spans 13 amino acids. Trimming took 5 bases from V and 3 from J, leaving 10 bases between them.

This clonotype was found many times. This chain joins TRBV27 and TRBJ1-5, with D unresolved. Germline V CDR1 and CDR2: MNHEY, SMNVEV (reference sequence). The length of the CDR3 is 15 residues. Trimming took off 6 bases at V and 1 base at J, with 13 bases between the two ends. CDR3 region: CASRPYDTSNQPQHF. The CDR3 coding sequence is TGTGCCAGCAGACCATATGATACGAGCAATCAGCCCCAGCATTTT.

This clonotype was counted a few times. J is TRBJ2-7 and V is TRBV3-1; 8 bases are shared with TRBD2. Germline CDR1 LGHDT, CDR2 YNNKEL (reference sequence). This CDR3 is 16 amino acids long. The V segment lost 2 bases and the J segment 2 bases; nucleotides outside the gene matches: 8. The CDR3 DNA is TGTGCCAGCAGCCAACAATCCACTAGCGGTCCCTACGAGCAGTACTTC. This codes for CASSQQSTSGPYEQYF.

This clonotype has ten or more counts. The chain links TRBV5-1 to TRBJ2-7; D is unclear. Germline values: CDR1 SGHRS, CDR2 YFSETQ. CDR3 length: 14 residues. V dropped 3 bases and J dropped 3 bases, with 13 bases sitting between them. CDR3 nucleotide sequence: TGCGCCAGCAGCTCGTGGAGTGGGAACTACGAGCAGTACTTC. Translating gives CASSSWSGNYEQYF.

This clonotype was counted at least ten times. The chain uses TRBV7-9 and TRBJ2-1; 10 bases fit TRBD2. J lost 8 bases, V lost 1 base, and 5 bases had no gene match. Germline V gives CDR1 SEHNR, CDR2 FQNEAQ (reference sequence). CDR3 length: 15 amino acids. CDR3 protein: CASSLVERGGDEQFF. In DNA form, the CDR3 reads TGTGCCAGCAGCTTAGTAGAGCGGGGGGGCGATGAGCAGTTCTTC.

This clonotype occurred many times. The CDR3 nucleotides read TGCGCCAGCAGCCATGACATGACAGGGAGTGCGTATGGCTACACCTTC. It specifies CASSHDMTGSAYGYTF. The V call is TRBV4-3, the J call TRBJ1-2; the match to TRBD1 covers 7 bases. Looked up from germline, CDR1 is LGHNA and CDR2 is YSLEER. J gave up 5 bases and V 3 bases, and 12 bases lay outside the gene matches. CDR3 length: 16 residues.